This T cell receptor beta chain was profiled in a study of OX40 agonist ivuxolimab in advanced cancers. Study-wide context: Prior checkpoint blockade (anti-PD-1, anti-PD-L1 or anti-CTLA-4) was permitted; approximately 40% had it. There were three patients with partial responses, one having hepatocellular carcinoma and two cutaneous melanoma.

Regarding this clone: The antigen remains unidentified.

Trimming removed 1 base from V and 5 bases from J, with 14 bases in between. Per germline, CDR1 SGHNT and CDR2 YYREEE (reference sequence). CDR3 length: 15 residues. Generated by immunoSEQ multiplex PCR, the TCRdb table keeps only in-frame clones and is missing some. The profile shows about 110,000 clones, 91% of them singletons. Overall study results and limits: On average, CD8+ T cells showed a greater number of expanded clones than CD4+.

The V and J genes are TRBV5-4 and TRBJ2-3; D unresolved. This clonotype was sampled from an adult with an advanced solid tumor such as melanoma, head and neck, liver or kidney cancer. Sample: CD4+ or CD8+ T cells sorted from blood, taken in a trial of the OX40 agonist ivuxolimab. CDR3 protein: CASSLLLGGGDTQYF. CDR3 coding DNA: TGTGCCAGCAGCTTGCTACTCGGCGGTGGAGATACGCAGTATTTT.